The text below deals with one T cell receptor (beta chain). Its antigen remains undetermined. Qualities for individual bases were not recorded, and no much larger clone is one base off. The library was produced with the immunoSEQ multiplex PCR assay. The table was pulled from immuneACCESS by TCRdb, which kept in-frame rearrangements only. Such tables lose some clones; where checked, under half of the loss comes from unresolved V genes, and the rest has no known cause. The sample table shows approximately 9,000 clones, and about 79% are seen once. Roughly 8.3% of the sample goes to the ten largest clones. This entry belongs to a study of chemoradiotherapy in HPV16-positive cancers (dated by TCRdb to between 2020 and 2023). Background on the whole study: Candidate HPV-specific T-cell clones and common TCR motifs were defined by functional T-cell assays performed on cells from a couple of HPV16-positive patients. Whether T-cell immunity against the HPV oncoproteins E6 and E7 changes during chemoradiotherapy and whether survival is affected by this immunity were examined in the study. The candidate HPV-specific TCRs and motifs were subsequently tracked in TCR repertoires obtained from about 79 patients with HPV-related cancers.

Repertoires were sampled multiple times during chemoradiotherapy, which allowed clonal expansion in the tumor microenvironment to be followed. V gives up 1 base and J gives up 2 bases, and the segment between their germline ends measures 13 bases. CDR1 and CDR2 were assigned from the germline V gene (reference sequence) as SGHKS and YYEKEE. The CDR3 holds 16 amino acids from the cysteine to the phenylalanine. The CDR3 DNA has 48 bases and is translated from base 1. Findings and caveats that apply to the study as a whole: The functional definition of HPV-specific T cells came from only a couple of HPV16-positive patients, and the survival association was reported for HPV16-positive patients. Expansion of candidate HPV-specific clones and E7-related TCR motifs was observed in the tumor microenvironment during treatment, whereas no such expansion was observed for non-HPV-specific T cells. In HPV16-positive patients, expansion of HPV-responsive T cells during chemoradiotherapy was found to be associated with improved recurrence-free survival.

This clonotype was sampled from a human donor with HPV-associated anogenital cancer. The chain links TRBV5-5 with TRBJ1-5, with the D gene not clear enough to name. The specimen was taken from a patient who underwent chemoradiotherapy. The CDR3 in this case is CASSLILGRGNQPQHF. The bases are TGTGCCAGCAGCTTGATTCTGGGGAGAGGCAATCAGCCCCAGCATTTT.